This is a list of T cell receptor beta chains from one sample in a study of cytomegalovirus exposure and HLA in healthy donors. Repertoires were generated with immunoSEQ multiplex PCR, while TCRdb's copy carries only in-frame clones and drops some. This table holds under 150,000 clones, around three quarters found once. The material sequenced was PBMCs. The receptors originated from a man aged 40-55 years in good health and CMV-seropositive. The CDR3 runs from the conserved cysteine through the conserved F or W. Each record gives: J gene, clone size, D gene, V gene, CDR3 protein, CDR3 DNA. D genes are given only for firm matches. Only some rows state a clone size, as once, few, many or a class for expanded clones.

j_call: TRBJ2-7; clone_size: NA; d_call: NA; v_call: TRBV7-2; cdr3_aa: CASSFQTYYEQYF; cdr3_nt: TGTGCCAGCAGCTTCCAGACTTATTACGAGCAGTACTTC
j_call: TRBJ2-7; clone_size: NA; d_call: NA; v_call: TRBV5-1; cdr3_aa: CASSPGLFYEQYF; cdr3_nt: TGCGCCAGCAGCCCGGGACTTTTCTACGAGCAGTACTTC
j_call: TRBJ2-1; clone_size: NA; d_call: TRBD2; v_call: TRBV5-1; cdr3_aa: CASSLQRLAGGVRATYNEQFF; cdr3_nt: TGCGCCAGCAGCTTACAACGACTAGCGGGGGGTGTTCGGGCCACCTACAATGAGCAGTTCTTC
j_call: TRBJ1-2; clone_size: NA; d_call: NA; v_call: TRBV27; cdr3_aa: CASSLTGNYGYTF; cdr3_nt: TGTGCCAGCAGTTTGACGGGGAACTATGGCTACACCTTC
j_call: TRBJ2-7; clone_size: once; d_call: TRBD1; v_call: TRBV28; cdr3_aa: CASRALGQKSYEQYF; cdr3_nt: TGTGCCAGCAGGGCCTTGGGACAGAAATCTTACGAGCAGTACTTC
j_call: TRBJ1-1; clone_size: NA; d_call: TRBD1; v_call: TRBV6-5; cdr3_aa: CASRQQGISEAFF; cdr3_nt: TGTGCCAGCAGGCAACAGGGGATTTCTGAAGCTTTCTTT
j_call: TRBJ1-1; clone_size: NA; d_call: TRBD1; v_call: TRBV9; cdr3_aa: CASSGQGAYGAFF; cdr3_nt: TGTGCCAGCAGCGGACAGGGGGCGTACGGAGCTTTCTTT
j_call: TRBJ2-3; clone_size: NA; d_call: NA; v_call: TRBV7-8; cdr3_aa: CASSPPRSTTDTQYF; cdr3_nt: TGTGCCAGCAGCCCCCCTAGGTCAACCACAGATACGCAGTATTTT
j_call: TRBJ1-2; clone_size: once; d_call: NA; v_call: TRBV7-2; cdr3_aa: CASSPSGGNGYTF; cdr3_nt: TGTGCCAGCAGCCCCTCGGGGGGTAACGGCTACACCTTC
j_call: TRBJ1-4; clone_size: NA; d_call: NA; v_call: TRBV10-3; cdr3_aa: CAISPRGGEKLFF; cdr3_nt: TGTGCCATCAGTCCTAGGGGAGGTGAAAAACTGTTTTTT
j_call: TRBJ1-1; clone_size: NA; d_call: NA; v_call: TRBV4-3; cdr3_aa: CASSQDFSGNTEAFF; cdr3_nt: TGCGCCAGCAGCCAAGATTTTTCAGGAAACACTGAAGCTTTCTTT
j_call: TRBJ1-2; clone_size: NA; d_call: NA; v_call: TRBV2; cdr3_aa: CASSDKTVYGYTF; cdr3_nt: TGTGCCAGCAGCGATAAGACAGTTTATGGCTACACCTTC
j_call: TRBJ2-2; clone_size: NA; d_call: TRBD2; v_call: TRBV6-5; cdr3_aa: CASSGLDNTGELFF; cdr3_nt: TGTGCCAGCAGTGGACTAGATAACACCGGGGAGCTGTTTTTT
j_call: TRBJ2-1; clone_size: once; d_call: NA; v_call: TRBV5-4; cdr3_aa: CASSLAGARGQYNEQFF; cdr3_nt: TGTGCCAGCAGCTTGGCCGGGGCGCGGGGGCAGTACAATGAGCAGTTCTTC
j_call: TRBJ1-6; clone_size: NA; d_call: TRBD1; v_call: TRBV5-4; cdr3_aa: CASSEDRGSYSPLHF; cdr3_nt: TGTGCCAGCAGTGAAGACAGGGGAAGTTATTCACCCCTCCACTTT
j_call: TRBJ1-1; clone_size: NA; d_call: NA; v_call: TRBV21-1; cdr3_aa: CASSTPSMNTEAFF; cdr3_nt: TGTGCCAGCAGCACCCCCAGTATGAACACTGAAGCTTTCTTT
j_call: TRBJ1-1; clone_size: NA; d_call: TRBD1; v_call: TRBV29-1; cdr3_aa: CSVVGRGQTEAFF; cdr3_nt: TGCAGCGTTGTGGGCAGGGGGCAGACTGAAGCTTTCTTT
j_call: TRBJ2-7; clone_size: few; d_call: NA; v_call: TRBV6-6; cdr3_aa: CASSSPVYEQYF; cdr3_nt: TGTGCCAGCAGTAGCCCTGTCTACGAGCAGTACTTC
j_call: TRBJ1-5; clone_size: NA; d_call: NA; v_call: TRBV5-4; cdr3_aa: CASSLSGRNQPQHF; cdr3_nt: TGTGCCAGCAGCTTGTCAGGGCGCAATCAGCCCCAGCATTTT
j_call: TRBJ2-7; clone_size: NA; d_call: TRBD1; v_call: TRBV4-2; cdr3_aa: CASSRQGQPFSYEQYF; cdr3_nt: TGTGCCAGCAGCCGACAGGGACAGCCGTTTTCCTACGAGCAGTACTTC
j_call: TRBJ2-7; clone_size: NA; d_call: TRBD1; v_call: TRBV28; cdr3_aa: CASTITGTGNEQYF; cdr3_nt: TGTGCCAGCACCATCACAGGGACAGGGAACGAGCAGTACTTC
j_call: TRBJ1-2; clone_size: few; d_call: TRBD1; v_call: TRBV7-8; cdr3_aa: CASSLGAGGADYGYTF; cdr3_nt: TGTGCCAGCAGCTTAGGCGCAGGGGGCGCTGACTATGGCTACACCTTC
j_call: TRBJ1-2; clone_size: NA; d_call: NA; v_call: TRBV5-1; cdr3_aa: CASSSTGYKANYGYTF; cdr3_nt: TGCGCCAGCAGCTCCACAGGGTACAAAGCTAACTATGGCTACACCTTC
j_call: TRBJ1-1; clone_size: NA; d_call: NA; v_call: TRBV6-1; cdr3_aa: CASILRGLNTEAFF; cdr3_nt: TGTGCCAGCATTCTCAGGGGCTTGAACACTGAAGCTTTCTTT
j_call: TRBJ2-7; clone_size: NA; d_call: TRBD2; v_call: TRBV13; cdr3_aa: CASSLVPFTGGPYEQYF; cdr3_nt: TGTGCCAGCAGCTTAGTCCCATTTACGGGAGGGCCATACGAGCAGTACTTC
j_call: TRBJ1-2; clone_size: NA; d_call: NA; v_call: TRBV10-3; cdr3_aa: CAISLLDSPNYGYTF; cdr3_nt: TGTGCCATCAGTCTACTCGACAGCCCTAACTATGGCTACACCTTC
j_call: TRBJ1-5; clone_size: few; d_call: NA; v_call: TRBV19; cdr3_aa: CASLNFGQPQHF; cdr3_nt: TGTGCCAGTCTAAATTTCGGTCAGCCCCAGCATTTT
j_call: TRBJ2-6; clone_size: few; d_call: NA; v_call: TRBV5-1; cdr3_aa: CASTPAGANVLTF; cdr3_nt: TGCGCCAGCACCCCAGCTGGGGCCAACGTCCTGACTTTC
j_call: TRBJ1-5; clone_size: NA; d_call: NA; v_call: TRBV2; cdr3_aa: CASSERRGTQPQHF; cdr3_nt: TGTGCCAGCAGTGAACGGAGGGGCACTCAGCCCCAGCATTTT
j_call: TRBJ1-1; clone_size: NA; d_call: NA; v_call: TRBV5-4; cdr3_aa: CASSSPPGRTEAFF; cdr3_nt: TGTGCCAGCAGCTCACCTCCAGGGCGGACTGAAGCTTTCTTT
j_call: TRBJ1-1; clone_size: NA; d_call: NA; v_call: TRBV10-3; cdr3_aa: CAIRQPVNTEAFF; cdr3_nt: TGTGCCATCAGACAACCAGTTAACACTGAAGCTTTCTTT
j_call: TRBJ1-1; clone_size: NA; d_call: NA; v_call: TRBV28; cdr3_aa: CASSLWAGLNTEAFF; cdr3_nt: TGTGCCAGCAGTTTATGGGCAGGGCTCAACACTGAAGCTTTCTTT
j_call: TRBJ2-3; clone_size: NA; d_call: NA; v_call: TRBV7-8; cdr3_aa: CASSLGLAQPTDTQYF; cdr3_nt: TGTGCCAGCAGCTTAGGGCTAGCTCAACCCACAGATACGCAGTATTTT
j_call: TRBJ2-7; clone_size: NA; d_call: TRBD1; v_call: TRBV4-1; cdr3_aa: CASSFGQASTYEQYF; cdr3_nt: TGCGCCAGCAGCTTCGGACAGGCCTCGACCTACGAGCAGTACTTC
j_call: TRBJ1-2; clone_size: NA; d_call: NA; v_call: TRBV5-1; cdr3_aa: CASSTGLPPYGYTF; cdr3_nt: TGCGCCAGCAGCACGGGACTTCCACCGTATGGCTACACCTTC
j_call: TRBJ2-7; clone_size: NA; d_call: TRBD1; v_call: TRBV7-2; cdr3_aa: CASSLGTGSYEQYF; cdr3_nt: TGTGCCAGCAGCTTAGGGACAGGGTCGTACGAGCAGTACTTC